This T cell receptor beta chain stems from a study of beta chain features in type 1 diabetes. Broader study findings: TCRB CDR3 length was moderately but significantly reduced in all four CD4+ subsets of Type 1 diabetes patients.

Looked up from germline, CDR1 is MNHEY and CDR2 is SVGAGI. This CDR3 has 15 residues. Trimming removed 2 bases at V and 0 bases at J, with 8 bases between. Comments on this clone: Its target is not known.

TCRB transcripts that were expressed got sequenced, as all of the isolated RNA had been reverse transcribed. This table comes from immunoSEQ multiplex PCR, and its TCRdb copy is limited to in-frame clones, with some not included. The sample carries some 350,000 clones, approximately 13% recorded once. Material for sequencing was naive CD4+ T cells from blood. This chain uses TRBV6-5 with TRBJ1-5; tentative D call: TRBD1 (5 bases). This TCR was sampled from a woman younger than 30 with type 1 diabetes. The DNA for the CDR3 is TGTGCCAGCAGTTACCGGGGGGATAGCAATCAGCCCCAGCATTTT. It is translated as CASSYRGDSNQPQHF.